The source of this TCR beta chain is a study of blood T cell repertoires in COVID-19. With 2 bases removed from V and 2 bases from J, the gap between germline ends came to 11 bases. From germline, CDR1 is SGHRS and CDR2 YFSETQ. There are 15 residues in the CDR3. The assay was immunoSEQ multiplex PCR, and TCRdb's table has in-frame clones only and misses some. The sample has under 200,000 clones; approximately 87% are singletons. The chain has TRBV5-1 and TRBJ1-5, with a weak D call TRBD1 (6 bases). This TCR was recovered from a woman in her sixties or seventies with COVID-19, enrolled during active disease. Sequenced material: peripheral blood. The CDR3 DNA reads TGCGCCAGCAGCTTTTCGGGGGGCCGCAATCAGCCCCAGCATTTT. Protein sequence: CASSFSGGRNQPQHF.